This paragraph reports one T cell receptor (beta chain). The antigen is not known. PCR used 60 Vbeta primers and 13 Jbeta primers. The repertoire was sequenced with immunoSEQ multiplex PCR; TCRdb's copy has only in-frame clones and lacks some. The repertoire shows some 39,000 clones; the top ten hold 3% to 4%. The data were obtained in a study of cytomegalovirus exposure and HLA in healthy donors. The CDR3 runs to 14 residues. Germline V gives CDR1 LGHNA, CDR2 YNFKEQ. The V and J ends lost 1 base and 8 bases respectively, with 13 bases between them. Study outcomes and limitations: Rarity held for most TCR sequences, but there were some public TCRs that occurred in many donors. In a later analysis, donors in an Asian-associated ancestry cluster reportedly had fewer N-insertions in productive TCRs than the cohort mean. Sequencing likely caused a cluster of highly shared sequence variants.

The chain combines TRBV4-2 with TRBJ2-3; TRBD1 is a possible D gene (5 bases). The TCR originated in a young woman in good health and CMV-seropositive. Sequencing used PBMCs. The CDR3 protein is CASSQGVREGTQYF. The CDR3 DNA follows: TGTGCCAGCAGCCAAGGGGTCAGGGAAGGTACGCAGTATTTT.